These 9 T cell receptor beta chains came from one sample sequenced in a study of OX40 agonist ivuxolimab in advanced cancers. Libraries were prepared by immunoSEQ multiplex PCR; TCRdb keeps only in-frame clonotypes and omits some of them. The data hold about 110,000 clones, with approximately 89% observed a single time. The specimen was CD4+ or CD8+ T cells sorted from blood, collected in a trial of the OX40 agonist ivuxolimab. The receptors were sampled from an adult with an advanced solid tumor such as melanoma, head and neck, liver or kidney cancer.

V gene TRBV5-6 combines with J gene TRBJ2-2, with D maybe TRBD2 (5 bases). V lost 4 bases and J lost 5, with 9 bases in between. This CDR3 comprises 13 residues. Germline-derived CDR1 and CDR2 are SGHDT and YYEEEE. The CDR3 bases are TGTGCCAGCAGCCCGGGCGGGACCGGGGAGCTGTTTTTT. It specifies CASSPGGTGELFF.

The genes are TRBV2 and TRBJ1-4, with 9 bases that match TRBD1. J lost 7 bases, V lost 6 bases, and 15 bases had no gene match. The CDR3 extends over 17 amino acids. CDR1 and CDR2 from the germline V gene are SNHLY and FYNNEI. The CDR3 coding sequence is TGTGCCAGCAGGACGGGACAGGGAGGCTCTAGGGGTGAAAAACTGTTTTTT. Residues: CASRTGQGGSRGEKLFF.

This chain uses TRBV5-1 with TRBJ2-7; maybe TRBD1 (6 bases). The CDR3 covers 14 residues. Looked up from germline, CDR1 is SGHRS and CDR2 is YFSETQ. Between the trimmed V and J ends, which lost 2 bases and 0 bases, there was a span of 9 bases. This CDR3 is CASSFGTHSYEQYF. The CDR3 DNA follows: TGCGCCAGCAGCTTCGGGACACACTCCTACGAGCAGTACTTC.

V usage is TRBV28 and J usage is TRBJ1-1; TRBD1 aligns across 7 bases. V lost 4 bases to trimming and J lost 4 bases; unmatched junction nucleotides: 9. CDR3 length: 15 residues. Germline lookup yields CDR1 MDHEN and CDR2 SYDVKM. CDR3 sequence reads: CASSSDREWSTEAFF. DNA of the CDR3: TGTGCCAGCAGTTCTGACAGGGAATGGAGCACTGAAGCTTTCTTT. Variable domain in full (rest from reference TRBV28 and TRBJ1-1): DVKVTQSSRYLVKRTGEKVFLECVQDMDHENMFWYRQDPGLGLRLIYFSYDVKMKEKGDIPEGYSVSREKKERFSLILESASTNQTSMYLCASSSDREWSTEAFFGQGTRLTVV.

This rearrangement joins TRBV5-4 to TRBJ2-7, with TRBD2 identical over 12 bases. The germline gives CDR1 SGHNT, CDR2 YYREEE (reference sequence). V dropped 3 bases and J dropped 8; count of bases not matched to a gene: 9. The CDR3 runs to 15 residues. The CDR3 nucleotides are TGTGCCAGCAGCTCCGGGACTAGCGGGCTCAGGCAGCAGTACTTC. Translating gives CASSSGTSGLRQQYF.

Regarding this clone: At the DNA level, this CDR3 is encoded by other sequences in the same sample as well. The V call is TRBV13, the J call TRBJ2-7, with TRBD2 identical over 7 bases. The CDR3 spans 14 residues. Trimming removed 2 bases from V and 0 bases from J; junction bases left unmatched: 1. Germline values: CDR1 PRHDT, CDR2 FYEKMQ (reference sequence). The CDR3 DNA sequence: TGTGCCAGCAGCTTACCGGGAGGCTCCTACGAGCAGTACTTC. It codes for CASSLPGGSYEQYF.

The V gene is TRBV19, the J gene TRBJ2-1, with 8 bases fitting TRBD2. V lost 5 bases, J lost 0 bases, and 6 bases stayed unmatched. CDR3 length: 16 residues. Germline loops: CDR1 LNHDA, CDR2 SQIVND (reference sequence). CDR3 in DNA: TGTGCCAGTAGTCAGCTAGCGGGTAGCTCCTACAATGAGCAGTTCTTC. This translates into CASSQLAGSSYNEQFF.

As for this clone: This CDR3 is also generated by other DNA sequences in the sample. The J gene is TRBJ2-2, the V gene TRBV9; no firm D call. V lost 2 bases, J lost 0 bases, and 8 bases lay in between. The CDR3 spans 15 residues. Germline values: CDR1 SGDLS, CDR2 YYNGEE. CDR3 DNA sequence: TGTGCCAGCAGCGTTCAGGCTACGAACACCGGGGAGCTGTTTTTT. Residues: CASSVQATNTGELFF.

There are a few counts of this clone. The chain is built from TRBV7-3 and TRBJ2-2, with 7 bases lining up with TRBD1. There are 15 residues in the CDR3. The germline V gene has CDR1 SGHTA and CDR2 FQGTGA. Trimming at V came to 5 bases and at J to 8 bases, leaving 11 bases not matched to a gene. CDR3 sequence (DNA): TGTGCCAGCAGCCCAGACAGGGCTGTCGGTGGGGAGCTGTTTTTT. This encodes CASSPDRAVGGELFF.